This T cell receptor (beta chain) was sequenced during a study of vaccination effects on CD4 cells after COVID-19. Points from the study as a whole: At late timepoints after vaccination, vaccine- and infection-induced clones shrank markedly.

Assay used: immunoSEQ multiplex PCR; TCRdb lists only in-frame clones, some missing. The data contain 30,000 or so clones, 70% to 85% of them singletons. ViraFEST used viral peptide pools to expand antigen-specific CD4+ T cells before sequencing. Isolating CD4+ T cells followed around nine days of culture. Their SARS-CoV-2 infection, verified by PCR, occurred between March and December 2020. Half the medium was swapped for IL-2 medium on days 3 and 7. Notes on this clone: Its antigen is undetermined.

This TCR came from a human donor who had a prior SARS-CoV-2 infection. The specimen comprised CD4+ T cells from PBMCs cultured with a peptide pool, sampled before COVID-19 vaccination.

The CDR3 DNA is TGTGCCAGCAGCTTATGGTCCTCCGGGAGTGTCCACGAGCAGTACTTC. Translating it yields CASSLWSSGSVHEQYF. The V call is TRBV11-2, the J call TRBJ2-7, with D perhaps matching TRBD2 (6 bases). The CDR3 covers 16 residues. V lost 2 bases, J lost 5 bases, and 19 bases lay in between. CDR1 SGHAT and CDR2 FQNNGV come from the germline V gene.